Below, 27 T cell receptor beta chains from the same sample are listed, as sequenced in a study of T cell responses to AZD1222 COVID-19 vaccine. TCRdb's copy holds only in-frame clones and misses some; the assay was immunoSEQ multiplex PCR. There are 65,000 to 85,000 clones in the sample; about 91% occur only once, and more than 8% lies in the top ten. The material sequenced was peripheral blood, taken 28 days after the second dose of the MenACWY control vaccine. The receptors here all came from an adult who received the MenACWY meningococcal vaccine as a control.

This clone came up once. The chain uses TRBV30 and TRBJ2-2, with 11 bases that match TRBD2. Trimming took 4 bases from V and 0 from J; bases not matched to a gene: 16. Germline values: CDR1 GTSNPN, CDR2 SVGIG (reference sequence). This CDR3 has 20 amino acids. In nucleotides, the CDR3 is TGTGCCTGGATCGTTGGCTCCCTAGCGGGGGGAATGACGAACACCGGGGAGCTGTTTTTT. It specifies CAWIVGSLAGGMTNTGELFF.

In this sample, this clone turned up once. V usage is TRBV5-1 and J usage is TRBJ1-2; perhaps TRBD1 as D (6 bases). Trimming left V 6 bases short and J 4 bases short, with 10 bases between. CDR3 size: 12 residues. Germline loops: CDR1 SGHRS, CDR2 YFSETQ. DNA for the CDR3: TGCGCCAGCACAACAGGGAGCTATGGCTACACCTTC. This translates into CASTTGSYGYTF.

V gene TRBV14 combines with J gene TRBJ1-6; 7 nucleotides match TRBD1. V trimming: 4 bases; J trimming: 7 bases; junction bases outside the gene matches: 10. The CDR3 has 16 residues. CDR1 is SGHDN and CDR2 is FVKESK in the germline V gene. The CDR3 coding sequence is TGTGCCAGCAGCCCCAGCCTGACAGGGACGAATTCACCCCTCCACTTT. This translates into CASSPSLTGTNSPLHF.

The rearrangement joins TRBV6-5 to TRBJ1-2, with D perhaps TRBD1 (5 bases). This CDR3 spans 13 amino acids. The V gene lost 7 bases and the J gene lost 8 bases, with 17 bases spanning the gap. From germline, CDR1 is MNHEY and CDR2 SVGAGI. Written as DNA, the CDR3 is TGTGCCAGCAACCCGGCAGGGTTGTTCGGCTACACCTTC. Amino acid sequence: CASNPAGLFGYTF.

The chain links TRBV6-4 to TRBJ1-3, with 7 bases matching TRBD1. Germline V gene data show CDR1 as MRHNA and CDR2 as SNTAGT. V shed 6 bases, J shed 2 bases, and the junction held 4 bases outside the gene matches. The CDR3 runs 14 residues. CDR3 bases: TGTGCCAGCAGCCCGACAGGGACTGGAAACACCATATATTTT. Protein: CASSPTGTGNTIYF.

The CDR3 loop reads CASSPLTSGGVQETQYF. CDR3 in DNA: TGTGCCAGCTCACCATTGACTAGCGGGGGGGTGCAAGAGACCCAGTACTTC. The chain uses TRBV18 and TRBJ2-5, with 14 positions matching TRBD2. With V trimmed by 2 bases and J by 2 bases, 4 bases remained unmatched. From germline, CDR1 is KGHSH and CDR2 LQKENI. This CDR3 has 17 residues.

The chain has TRBV6-5 and TRBJ1-5, with a tentative D call TRBD1 (6 bases). The ends were cut back, 2 bases at V and 5 bases at J, with 13 bases in the middle. The CDR3 loop spans 15 amino acids. The V gene's germline CDR1 is MNHEY and CDR2 SVGAGI. CDR3 in amino acids: CASSYRGCRYQPQHF. CDR3 nucleotide sequence: TGTGCCAGCAGTTACAGGGGGTGCCGGTATCAGCCCCAGCATTTT.

This chain joins TRBV27 and TRBJ1-2; D may be TRBD1 (6 bases). From germline, CDR1 is MNHEY and CDR2 SMNVEV (reference sequence). Trimming stripped 1 base from V and 2 bases from J, with 17 bases between. CDR3 length equals 17 residues. DNA for the CDR3: TGTGCCAGCAGTTTATGGTCCAGAGGGCAGGGGAACTATGGCTACACCTTC. This gives the protein CASSLWSRGQGNYGYTF.

The chain uses TRBV6-2 or TRBV6-3 and TRBJ2-7; 7 nucleotides agree with TRBD2. From germline, CDR1 is MNHEY and CDR2 SVGEGT. CDR3 size: 14 residues. After removal of 5 bases from V and 1 base from J, the junction contained 5 bases not matched to a gene. The CDR3 DNA sequence: TGTGCCAGCAGTACAAGAGCGGGGTCCTACGAGCAGTACTTC. This encodes CASSTRAGSYEQYF.

The J gene is TRBJ1-5, the V gene TRBV5-5; TRBD1 is a possible D gene (5 bases). The germline gives CDR1 SGHKS, CDR2 YYEKEE (reference sequence). The V gene lost 0 bases and the J gene lost 7 bases, with 14 bases spanning the gap. The CDR3 covers 15 residues. CDR3 sequence reads: CASSLAGAFGQPQHF. The CDR3 DNA sequence: TGTGCCAGCAGCTTGGCCGGGGCCTTCGGACAGCCCCAGCATTTT.

V gene TRBV18 combines with J gene TRBJ1-1; D unresolved. Germline loops: CDR1 KGHSH, CDR2 LQKENI. CDR3 length: 13 residues. V was cut by 0 bases and J by 3 bases, with 5 bases left in between. CDR3 residues: CASSPPPDTEAFF. CDR3 nucleotide sequence: TGTGCCAGCTCACCACCGCCAGACACTGAAGCTTTCTTT.

V gene TRBV6-1 combines with J gene TRBJ2-7; maybe TRBD2 (6 bases). CDR1 and CDR2 from the germline V gene are MNHNS and SASEGT. Trimming stripped 3 bases from V and 2 bases from J, with 14 bases between. CDR3 size: 15 residues. The CDR3 sequence: CASSEPGRLTYEQYF. The CDR3, as DNA: TGTGCCAGCAGTGAGCCAGGGAGGTTAACCTACGAGCAGTACTTC.

The V call is TRBV7-2, the J call TRBJ1-2; no firm D call. The CDR3 extends over 15 amino acids. With 4 bases removed from V and 0 bases from J, the gap between germline ends came to 12 bases. Germline V lookup: CDR1 SGHTA, CDR2 FQGNSA. CDR3 protein: CASSSSLRTNYGYTF. DNA for the CDR3: TGTGCCAGCAGCTCCTCGTTGAGAACTAACTATGGCTACACCTTC. Together with reference TRBV7-2 and TRBJ1-2, the CDR3 gives the full variable domain: GAGVSQSPSNKVTEKGKDVELRCDPISGHTALYWYRQSLGQGLEFLIYFQGNSAPDKSGLPSDRFSAERTGGSVSTLTIQRTQQEDSAVYLCASSSSLRTNYGYTFGSGTRLTVV.

V and J are TRBV2 and TRBJ1-6; D is unresolved. Looked up from germline, CDR1 is SNHLY and CDR2 is FYNNEI. The germline V and J ends were trimmed by 4 bases and 7 bases, with 17 bases remaining between them. The CDR3 is 16 amino acids. The CDR3 nucleotides read TGTGCCAGCAGTGTTCCCCGAGTTAGTCAAAATTCACCCCTCCACTTT. Amino acid sequence: CASSVPRVSQNSPLHF.

The chain employs TRBV24-1 and TRBJ2-1; TRBD1 matches 10 bases. This CDR3 spans 16 amino acids. J gave up 7 bases and V 3 bases, and 8 bases lay outside the gene matches. Germline CDR1 reads KGHDR; CDR2 reads SFDVKD. The CDR3 region is CATSDTGTGDGNEQFF. In DNA form, the CDR3 reads TGTGCCACCAGTGATACCGGGACAGGGGATGGAAATGAGCAGTTCTTC.

This clone was detected once. CDR3 DNA sequence: TGTGCCAGCACCACATGGACCAATGGTTTCTACGAGCAGTACTTC. Amino acids: CASTTWTNGFYEQYF. This chain uses TRBV7-9 with TRBJ2-7, with unresolved D. The CDR3 loop spans 15 amino acids. CDR1 SEHNR and CDR2 FQNEAQ come from the germline V gene (reference sequence). Trimming took 7 bases from V and 3 from J, leaving 19 bases between them.

The chain couples TRBV2 to TRBJ1-6; tentatively, D is TRBD1 (5 bases). V gave up 4 bases and J gave up 9 bases, with 13 bases separating them. Germline assignment: CDR1 SNHLY and CDR2 FYNNEI. This CDR3 is 14 amino acids long. DNA for the CDR3: TGTGCCAGCAGTGCTTCCAGGGACCTTTCACCCCTCCACTTT. Translated, it gives CASSASRDLSPLHF.

The chain recombines TRBV9 with TRBJ1-3; D unclear. CDR3 length equals 14 residues. Germline CDR1 is SGDLS and CDR2 is YYNGEE. V was pared by 2 bases and J by 1 base, with 7 bases between. CDR3 loop: CASSVGDSGNTIYF. The CDR3, as DNA: TGTGCCAGCAGCGTCGGGGATTCTGGAAACACCATATATTTT.

This chain links TRBV6-6 with TRBJ1-2, with D possibly matching TRBD1 (5 bases). Trimming pared 4 bases from V and 3 bases from J, leaving 9 bases between. The CDR3 spans 13 residues. Germline-derived CDR1 and CDR2 are MNHNY and SVGAGI (reference sequence). CDR3 nucleotide sequence: TGTGCCAGCAGTTTGGACACAGACTATGGCTACACCTTC. Residues: CASSLDTDYGYTF.

This chain links TRBV10-3 with TRBJ1-4; tentative D call: TRBD1 (5 bases). The length of the CDR3 is 15 residues. V was shortened by 2 bases and J by 8 bases, with 15 bases between the two germline ends. Germline CDR1 reads ENHRY; CDR2 reads SYGVKD. The CDR3: CAISEPSTGGEKLFF. In DNA, the CDR3 is TGTGCCATCAGTGAGCCCTCAACGGGGGGAGAAAAACTGTTTTTT.

The chain recombines TRBV19 with TRBJ1-1; TRBD1 might be the D (6 bases). Trimming stripped 4 bases from V and 0 bases from J, with 18 bases between. Germline V lookup: CDR1 LNHDA, CDR2 SQIVND (reference sequence). This CDR3 is 17 amino acids long. In DNA, the CDR3 is TGTGCCAGTAGTAGTACAGGGTTAAATAGGTTGAACACTGAAGCTTTCTTT. Amino acid sequence: CASSSTGLNRLNTEAFF.

This clone was detected only once. J is TRBJ1-2 and V is TRBV4-3; D may be TRBD1 (6 bases). Trimming stripped 0 bases from V and 9 bases from J, with 11 bases between. CDR3 size: 13 residues. Germline V gene sequence: CDR1 LGHNA, CDR2 YSLEER. CDR3 bases: TGCGCCAGCAGCCAAGATAGGCAGGGGAGCTACACCTTC. Its protein product is CASSQDRQGSYTF.

This sequence joins TRBV5-1 and TRBJ1-2; 9 positions match TRBD1. CDR3 length: 15 residues. The V segment lost 7 bases and the J segment 4 bases; nucleotides outside the gene matches: 11. From germline, CDR1 is SGHRS and CDR2 YFSETQ. The CDR3 bases are TGCGCCAGCGGGCCAGCGGGACAGGGATTCTATGGCTACACCTTC. Encoded protein: CASGPAGQGFYGYTF.

This chain links TRBV21-1 with TRBJ1-3; TRBD1 is the table's D call and was not checked against the DNA. TRBV21-1 is annotated as a pseudogene. This CDR3 spans 14 amino acids. The CDR3 coding sequence is TGTGCCAGCCCTAGGACAAACTCTGGAAACACCATATATTTT. It translates to CASPRTNSGNTIYF.

The gene calls are TRBV6-5 and TRBJ1-6; the match to TRBD1 covers 9 bases. There are 13 residues in the CDR3. CDR1 is MNHEY, CDR2 SVGAGI, per germline. V shed 8 bases, J shed 11 bases, and the junction held 7 bases outside the gene matches. CDR3 sequence reads: CASRDRDRAPLHF. The CDR3 DNA is TGTGCCAGCCGGGACAGGGATCGGGCACCCCTCCACTTT.

The genes are TRBV9 and TRBJ2-1, with D possibly being TRBD2 (6 bases). V lost 0 bases and J 2 bases, leaving 9 bases between the germline ends. There are 15 residues in the CDR3. Germline V gives CDR1 SGDLS, CDR2 YYNGEE. CDR3 DNA: TGTGCCAGCAGCGTAGCGGCTAGCGCCTACAATGAGCAGTTCTTC. Protein product: CASSVAASAYNEQFF.

The J gene is TRBJ1-5, the V gene TRBV7-9, with D unclear. V was cut by 3 bases and J by 7 bases, with 13 bases left in between. This CDR3 contains 14 residues. The germline CDR1 and CDR2 sequences are SEHNR and FQNEAQ (reference sequence). This chain's CDR3 is CASSFEGSGQPQHF. The CDR3, as DNA: TGTGCCAGCAGCTTCGAGGGTTCTGGGCAGCCCCAGCATTTT.